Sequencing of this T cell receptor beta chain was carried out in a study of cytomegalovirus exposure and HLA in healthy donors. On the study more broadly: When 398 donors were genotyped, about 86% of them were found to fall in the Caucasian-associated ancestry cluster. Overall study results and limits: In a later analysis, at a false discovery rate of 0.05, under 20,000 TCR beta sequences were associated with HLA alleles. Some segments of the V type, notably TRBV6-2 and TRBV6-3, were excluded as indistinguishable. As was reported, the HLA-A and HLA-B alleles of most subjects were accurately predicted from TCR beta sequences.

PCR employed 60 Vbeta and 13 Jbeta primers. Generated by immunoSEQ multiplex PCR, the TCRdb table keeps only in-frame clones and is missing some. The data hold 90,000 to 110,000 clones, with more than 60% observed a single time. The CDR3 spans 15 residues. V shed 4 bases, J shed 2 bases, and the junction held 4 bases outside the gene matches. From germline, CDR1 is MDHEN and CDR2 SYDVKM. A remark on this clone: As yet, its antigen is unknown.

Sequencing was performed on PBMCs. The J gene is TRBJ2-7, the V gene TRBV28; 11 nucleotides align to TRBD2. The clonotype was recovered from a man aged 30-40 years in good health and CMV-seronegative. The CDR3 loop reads CASSSGTSGTYEQYF. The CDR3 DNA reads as TGTGCCAGCAGTTCGGGGACTAGCGGAACCTACGAGCAGTACTTC.